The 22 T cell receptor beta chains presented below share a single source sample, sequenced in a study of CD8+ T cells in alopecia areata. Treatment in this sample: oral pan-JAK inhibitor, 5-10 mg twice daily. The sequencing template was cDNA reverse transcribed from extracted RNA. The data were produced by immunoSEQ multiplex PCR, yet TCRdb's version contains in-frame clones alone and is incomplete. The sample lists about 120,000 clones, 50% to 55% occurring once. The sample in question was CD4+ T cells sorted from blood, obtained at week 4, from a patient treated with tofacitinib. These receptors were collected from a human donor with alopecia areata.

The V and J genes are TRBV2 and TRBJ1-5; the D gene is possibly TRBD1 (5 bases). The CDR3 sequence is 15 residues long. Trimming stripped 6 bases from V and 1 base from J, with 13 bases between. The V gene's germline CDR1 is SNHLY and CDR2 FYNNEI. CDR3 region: CASRGGTISNQPQHF. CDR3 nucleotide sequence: TGTGCCAGCAGGGGGGGGACTATCAGCAATCAGCCCCAGCATTTT.

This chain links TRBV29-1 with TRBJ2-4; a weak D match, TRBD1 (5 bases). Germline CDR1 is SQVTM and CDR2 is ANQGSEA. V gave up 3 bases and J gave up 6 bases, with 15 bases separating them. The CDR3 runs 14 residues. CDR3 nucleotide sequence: TGCAGCGTTGACGGGCCAGGGTCGGGAAACATTCAGTACTTC. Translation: CSVDGPGSGNIQYF.

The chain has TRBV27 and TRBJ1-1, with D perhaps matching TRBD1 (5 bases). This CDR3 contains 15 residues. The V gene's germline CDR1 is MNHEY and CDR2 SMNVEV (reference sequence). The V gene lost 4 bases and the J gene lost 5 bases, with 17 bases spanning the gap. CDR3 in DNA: TGTGCCAGCAGTTCCTCGGGGGGGAGAAAAACTGAAGCTTTCTTT. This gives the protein CASSSSGGRKTEAFF.

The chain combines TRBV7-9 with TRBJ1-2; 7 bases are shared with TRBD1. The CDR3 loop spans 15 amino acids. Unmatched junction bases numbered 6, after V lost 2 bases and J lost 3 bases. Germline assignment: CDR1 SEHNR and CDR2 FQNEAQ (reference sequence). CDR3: CASSLLGQPDYGYTF. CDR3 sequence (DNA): TGTGCCAGCAGCTTATTGGGACAGCCGGACTATGGCTACACCTTC.

The CDR3 here is CASSSQGDTEAFF. The CDR3 DNA follows: TGTGCCAGCAGCTCACAGGGGGACACTGAAGCTTTCTTT. This chain joins TRBV7-9 and TRBJ1-1, with TRBD1 matching over 8 bases. V dropped 4 bases and J dropped 3; count of bases not matched to a gene: 1. This CDR3 comprises 13 residues. The V gene's germline CDR1 is SEHNR and CDR2 FQNEAQ (reference sequence).

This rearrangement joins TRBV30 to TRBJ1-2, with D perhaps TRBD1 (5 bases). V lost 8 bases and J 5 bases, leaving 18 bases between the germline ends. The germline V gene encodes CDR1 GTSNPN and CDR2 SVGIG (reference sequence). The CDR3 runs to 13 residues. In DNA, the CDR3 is TGTGCCCGTGGCGGGGGAATACGGTATGGCTACACCTTC. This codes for CARGGGIRYGYTF. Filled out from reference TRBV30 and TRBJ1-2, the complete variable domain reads SQTIHQWPATLVQPVGSPLSLECTVEGTSNPNLYWYRQAAGRGLQLLFYSVGIGQISSEVPQNLSASRPQDRQFILSSKKLLLSDSGFYLCARGGGIRYGYTFGSGTRLTVV.

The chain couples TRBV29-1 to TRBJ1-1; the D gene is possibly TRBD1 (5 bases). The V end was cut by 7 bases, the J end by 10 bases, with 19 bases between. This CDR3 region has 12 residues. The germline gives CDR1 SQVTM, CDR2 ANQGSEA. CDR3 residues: CSADLQGSGAFF. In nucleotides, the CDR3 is TGCAGCGCCGATCTCCAGGGTTCGGGAGCTTTCTTT.

CDR3 sequence: CASSIFSGNYGYTF. In DNA, the CDR3 is TGTGCCAGTAGTATTTTTTCAGGGAACTATGGCTACACCTTC. The chain has TRBV19 and TRBJ1-2; tentatively, D is TRBD1 (5 bases). The germline gives CDR1 LNHDA, CDR2 SQIVND (reference sequence). V was shortened by 3 bases and J by 2 bases, with 10 bases between the two germline ends. This CDR3 has 14 amino acids. The full variable domain, with the rest looked up from reference TRBV19 and TRBJ1-2, is DGGITQSPKYLFRKEGQNVTLSCEQNLNHDAMYWYRQDPGQGLRLIYYSQIVNDFQKGDIAEGYSVSREKKESFPLTVTSAQKNPTAFYLCASSIFSGNYGYTFGSGTRLTVV.

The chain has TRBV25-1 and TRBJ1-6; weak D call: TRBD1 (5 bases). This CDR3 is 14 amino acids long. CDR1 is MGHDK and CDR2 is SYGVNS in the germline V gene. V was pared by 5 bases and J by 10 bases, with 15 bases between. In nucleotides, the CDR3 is TGTGCCAGCAGTCAACTGACAGACAGATCACCCCTCCACTTT. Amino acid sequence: CASSQLTDRSPLHF.

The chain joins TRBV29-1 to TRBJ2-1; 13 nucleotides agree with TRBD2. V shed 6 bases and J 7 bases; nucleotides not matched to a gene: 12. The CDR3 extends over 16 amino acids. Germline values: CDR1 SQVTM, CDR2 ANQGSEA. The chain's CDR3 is CSVPRTSGGSGNEQFF. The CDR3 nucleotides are TGCAGCGTCCCTAGGACTAGCGGGGGCTCGGGAAATGAGCAGTTCTTC.

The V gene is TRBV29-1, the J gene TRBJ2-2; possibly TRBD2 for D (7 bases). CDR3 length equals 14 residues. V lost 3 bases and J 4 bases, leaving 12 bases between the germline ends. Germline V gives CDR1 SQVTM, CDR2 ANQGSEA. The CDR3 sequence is CSVDGGRGTGELFF. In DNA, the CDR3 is TGCAGCGTTGACGGGGGGCGCGGCACCGGGGAGCTGTTTTTT.

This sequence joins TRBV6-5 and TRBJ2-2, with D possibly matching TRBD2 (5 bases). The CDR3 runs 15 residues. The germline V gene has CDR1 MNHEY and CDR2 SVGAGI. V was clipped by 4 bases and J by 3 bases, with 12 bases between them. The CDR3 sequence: CASSSGVVYTGELFF. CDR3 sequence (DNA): TGTGCCAGCAGTTCCGGGGTAGTGTACACCGGGGAGCTGTTTTTT.

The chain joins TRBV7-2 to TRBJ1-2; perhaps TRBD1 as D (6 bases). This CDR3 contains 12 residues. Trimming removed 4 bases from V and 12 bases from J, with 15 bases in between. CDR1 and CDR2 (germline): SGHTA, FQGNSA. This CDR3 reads CASSSATGLHTF. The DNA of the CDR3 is TGTGCCAGCAGCTCCGCAACAGGGCTCCACACCTTC.

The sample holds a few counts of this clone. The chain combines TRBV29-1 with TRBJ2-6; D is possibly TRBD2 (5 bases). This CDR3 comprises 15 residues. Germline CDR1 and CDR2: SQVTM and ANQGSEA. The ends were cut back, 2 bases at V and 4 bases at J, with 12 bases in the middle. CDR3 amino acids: CSVEKLDWGANVLTF. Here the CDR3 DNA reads TGCAGCGTTGAAAAGTTGGACTGGGGGGCCAACGTCCTGACTTTC.

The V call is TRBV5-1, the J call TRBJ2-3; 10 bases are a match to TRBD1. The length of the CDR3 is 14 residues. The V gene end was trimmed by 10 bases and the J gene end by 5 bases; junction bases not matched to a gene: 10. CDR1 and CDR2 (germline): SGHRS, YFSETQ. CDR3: CASGTGVLKDTQYF. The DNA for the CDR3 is TGCGCCTCGGGGACAGGGGTATTGAAAGATACGCAGTATTTT.

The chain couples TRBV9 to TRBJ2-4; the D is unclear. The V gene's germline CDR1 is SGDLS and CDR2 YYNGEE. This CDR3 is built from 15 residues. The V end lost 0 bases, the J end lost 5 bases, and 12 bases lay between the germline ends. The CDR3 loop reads CASSVGVIQENIQYF. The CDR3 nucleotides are TGTGCCAGCAGCGTAGGTGTGATTCAGGAAAACATTCAGTACTTC.

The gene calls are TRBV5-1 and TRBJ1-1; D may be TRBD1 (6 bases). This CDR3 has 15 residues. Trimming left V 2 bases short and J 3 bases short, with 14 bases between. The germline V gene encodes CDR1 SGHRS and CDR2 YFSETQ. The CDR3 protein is CASSFGGAGDTEAFF. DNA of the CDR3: TGCGCCAGCAGCTTCGGGGGGGCTGGTGACACTGAAGCTTTCTTT. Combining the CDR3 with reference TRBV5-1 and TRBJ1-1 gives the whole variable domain KAGVTQTPRYLIKTRGQQVTLSCSPISGHRSVSWYQQTPGQGLQFLFEYFSETQRNKGNFPGRFSGRQFSNSRSEMNVSTLELGDSALYLCASSFGGAGDTEAFFGQGTRLTVV.

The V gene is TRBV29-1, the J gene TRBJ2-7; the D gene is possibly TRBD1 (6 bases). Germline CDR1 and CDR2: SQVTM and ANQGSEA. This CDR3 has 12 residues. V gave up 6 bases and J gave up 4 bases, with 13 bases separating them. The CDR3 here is CSVTLTGYEQYF. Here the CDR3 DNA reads TGCAGCGTAACCCTGACAGGTTACGAGCAGTACTTC.

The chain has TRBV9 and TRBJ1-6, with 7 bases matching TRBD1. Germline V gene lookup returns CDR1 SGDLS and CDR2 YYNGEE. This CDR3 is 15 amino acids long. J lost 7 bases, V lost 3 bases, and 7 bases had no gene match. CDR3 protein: CASSGPGTANSPLHF. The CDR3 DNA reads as TGTGCCAGCAGCGGACCCGGGACAGCCAATTCACCCCTCCACTTT. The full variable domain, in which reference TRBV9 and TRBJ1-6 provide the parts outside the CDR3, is DSGVTQTPKHLITATGQRVTLRCSPRSGDLSVYWYQQSLDQGLQFLIQYYNGEERAKGNILERFSAQQFPDLHSELNLSSLELGDSALYFCASSGPGTANSPLHFGNGTRLTVT.

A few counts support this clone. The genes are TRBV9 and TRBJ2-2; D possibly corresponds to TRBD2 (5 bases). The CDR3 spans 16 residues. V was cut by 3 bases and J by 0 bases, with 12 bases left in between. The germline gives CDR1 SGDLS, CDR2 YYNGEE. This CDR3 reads CASSGPRRANTGELFF. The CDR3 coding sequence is TGTGCCAGCAGCGGCCCCCGGCGGGCGAACACCGGGGAGCTGTTTTTT.

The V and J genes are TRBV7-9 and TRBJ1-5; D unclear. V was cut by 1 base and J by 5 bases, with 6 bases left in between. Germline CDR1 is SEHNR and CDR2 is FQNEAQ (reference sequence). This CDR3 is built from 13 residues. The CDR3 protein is CASSLEADQPQHF. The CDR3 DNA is TGTGCCAGCAGCTTAGAAGCCGATCAGCCCCAGCATTTT. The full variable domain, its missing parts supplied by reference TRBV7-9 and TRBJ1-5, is DTGVSQNPRHKITKRGQNVTFRCDPISEHNRLYWYRQTLGQGPEFLTYFQNEAQLEKSRLLSDRFSAERPKGSFSTLEIQRTEQGDSAMYLCASSLEADQPQHFGDGTRLSIL.

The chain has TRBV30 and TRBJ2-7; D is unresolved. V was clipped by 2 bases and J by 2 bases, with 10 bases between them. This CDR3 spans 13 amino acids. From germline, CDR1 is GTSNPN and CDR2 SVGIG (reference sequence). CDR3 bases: TGTGCCTGGAGTAAGGGCAACCCCTACGAGCAGTACTTC. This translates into CAWSKGNPYEQYF.